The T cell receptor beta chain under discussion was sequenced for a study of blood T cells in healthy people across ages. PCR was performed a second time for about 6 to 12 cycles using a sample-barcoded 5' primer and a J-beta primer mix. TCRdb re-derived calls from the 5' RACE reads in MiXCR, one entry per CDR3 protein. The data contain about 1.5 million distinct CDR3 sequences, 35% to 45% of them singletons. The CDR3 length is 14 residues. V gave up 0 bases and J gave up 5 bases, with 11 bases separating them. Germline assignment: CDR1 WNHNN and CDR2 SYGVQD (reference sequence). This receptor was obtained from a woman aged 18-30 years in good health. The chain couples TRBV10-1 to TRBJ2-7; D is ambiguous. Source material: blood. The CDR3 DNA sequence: TGCGCCAGCAGTGAGTCATCAGGTTTACACGAGCAGTACTTC. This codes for CASSESSGLHEQYF.